This T cell receptor beta chain comes out of a study of cytomegalovirus exposure and HLA in healthy donors. The study's findings and limits: Later analysis found that TCR beta chains associated with HLA were more clonally expanded than other, equally common chains. Presence/absence analysis assumed near-uniform sequencing depth across donors.

In nominal health when sampled, donors likely had unrecorded immune exposures nonetheless. The CDR3 contains 15 residues. Germline V gives CDR1 MNHEY, CDR2 SMNVEV (reference sequence). V was cut by 2 bases and J by 4 bases, with 12 bases left in between. Turning to this clone: Its antigen is currently unknown.

In the PCR, 60 Vbeta and 13 Jbeta primers were used. The authors' processing: The authors later counted roughly 76 million unique TCR beta chains, around 9.9 million of them shared. Sequenced by immunoSEQ multiplex PCR; TCRdb stores in-frame clones only, minus some. V and J calls and clone size are given by that table; D and trimming were obtained from the DNA. The sample holds around 76,000 clones, about 78% seen once. Sequences were obtained from PBMCs. The chain uses TRBV27 and TRBJ2-1; perhaps TRBD1 as D (5 bases). The clonotype comes from a woman in her thirties or forties in good health and CMV-seropositive. The CDR3, as DNA: TGTGCCAGCAGTTTACGTGGGGCTTTGTACAATGAGCAGTTCTTC. Translation: CASSLRGALYNEQFF.